These 3 T cell receptor beta chains originate from one sample sequenced in a study of response to subunit inactivated influenza vaccine. MiXCR, run by TCRdb on the RT-PCR reads, gives a single entry per CDR3 protein. The table lists almost 600,000 distinct CDR3 sequences, 12% to 15% of them singletons. The sample consisted of PBMCs from blood, taken 12 days after vaccination. These receptors were obtained from a man aged 50-60 years who received an inactivated influenza vaccine.

This clonotype was counted between two and nine times. This chain links TRBV20-1 with TRBJ2-7, with D tentatively TRBD1 or TRBD2 (5 bases each). Trimming left V 6 bases short and J 0 bases short, with 12 bases between. Per germline, CDR1 DFQATT and CDR2 SNEGSKA (reference sequence). This CDR3 is 13 amino acids long. The CDR3 region has the DNA TGCAGTGCCCCCGGGACCGACTCCTACGAGCAGTACTTC. Translated: CSAPGTDSYEQYF.

This clonotype was detected only a few times. The chain has TRBV6-2 or TRBV6-3 and TRBJ1-5, with a tentative D call TRBD1 (5 bases). This CDR3 is built from 13 residues. The V end lost 6 bases, the J end lost 12 bases, and 18 bases lay between the germline ends. Germline V lookup: CDR1 MNHEY, CDR2 SVGEGT. CDR3 region: CASRPAAEGLQHF. The CDR3 DNA follows: TGTGCCAGCAGACCGGCGGCGGAGGGGCTCCAGCATTTT.

This chain uses TRBV25-1 with TRBJ2-2; 13 bases are a match to TRBD2. The V gene's germline CDR1 is MGHDK and CDR2 SYGVNS. Trimming removed 6 bases from V and 8 bases from J; junction bases left unmatched: 9. CDR3 size: 16 residues. CDR3 protein: CASRTSGRAQLGELFF. The CDR3 DNA follows: TGTGCCAGCAGAACTAGCGGGAGGGCTCAGTTGGGGGAGCTGTTTTTT.